The clone carrying this T cell receptor beta chain has only one observation. Its antigen is unknown. This sample is drawn from a study of multiple sclerosis patients with progressive multifocal leukoencephalopathy. General study findings and limits: In most PML patients, TRB repertoires appeared less diverse by entropy. The findings' link to JC virus versus immunocompromise remained uncertain. TRBV and TRBJ usage showed no common pattern when PML developed.

The time point here: before natalizumab initiation. T0 blood was collected before the first natalizumab infusion. Profiling relied on immunoSEQ multiplex PCR, and the TCRdb table lists in-frame clones only, not all of them. The sample has about 28,000 clones; about 88% are singletons. The sequenced sample was PBMCs. This sequence was found in a human donor with multiple sclerosis.

In DNA form, the CDR3 reads TGTGCCAGTAGTGAACGGTCCTCTAGCACAGATACGCAGTATTTT. Translating it yields CASSERSSSTDTQYF. The V call is TRBV19, the J call TRBJ2-3; D ambiguous. Germline CDR1 and CDR2: LNHDA and SQIVND (reference sequence). The CDR3 runs 15 residues. Trimming cost V 5 bases and J 0 bases, with 12 bases left between them.